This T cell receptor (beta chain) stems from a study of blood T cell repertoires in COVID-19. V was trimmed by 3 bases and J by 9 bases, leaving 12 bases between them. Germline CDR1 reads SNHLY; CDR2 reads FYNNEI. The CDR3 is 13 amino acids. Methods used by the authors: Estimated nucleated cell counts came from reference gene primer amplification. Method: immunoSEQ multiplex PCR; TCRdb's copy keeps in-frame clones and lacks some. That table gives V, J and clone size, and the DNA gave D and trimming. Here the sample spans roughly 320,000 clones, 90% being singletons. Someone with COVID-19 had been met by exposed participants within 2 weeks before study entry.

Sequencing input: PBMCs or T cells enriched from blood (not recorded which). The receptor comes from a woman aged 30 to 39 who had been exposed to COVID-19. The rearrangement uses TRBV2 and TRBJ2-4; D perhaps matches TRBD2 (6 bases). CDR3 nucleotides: TGTGCCAGCAGTGAGGGCGCCGGGGGCATTCAGTACTTC. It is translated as CASSEGAGGIQYF.